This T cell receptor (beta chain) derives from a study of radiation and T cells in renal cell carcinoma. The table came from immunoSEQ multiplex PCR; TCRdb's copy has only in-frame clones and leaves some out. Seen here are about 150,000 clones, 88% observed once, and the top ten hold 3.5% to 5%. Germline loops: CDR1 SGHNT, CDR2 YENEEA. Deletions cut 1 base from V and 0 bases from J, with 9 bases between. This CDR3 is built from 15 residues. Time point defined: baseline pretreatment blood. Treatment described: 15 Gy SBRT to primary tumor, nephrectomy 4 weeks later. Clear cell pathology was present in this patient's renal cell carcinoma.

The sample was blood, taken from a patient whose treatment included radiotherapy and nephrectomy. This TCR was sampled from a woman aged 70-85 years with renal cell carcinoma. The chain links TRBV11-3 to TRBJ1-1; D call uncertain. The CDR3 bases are TGTGCCAGCAGCTTAGGGCCCCGGGTGAACACTGAAGCTTTCTTT. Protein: CASSLGPRVNTEAFF. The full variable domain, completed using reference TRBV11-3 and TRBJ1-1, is EAGVVQSPRYKIIEKKQPVAFWCNPISGHNTLYWYLQNLGQGPELLIRYENEEAVDDSQLPKDRFSAERLKGVDSTLKIQPAELGDSAVYLCASSLGPRVNTEAFFGQGTRLTVV.